This entry lists 6 T cell receptor beta chains sequenced from one sample in a study of T cell repertoires in cytomegalovirus infection. Their recognized antigens are unknown. TCRdb reanalysed the reads using MiXCR and keeps one entry per CDR3 protein. The sample contains approximately 390,000 distinct CDR3 sequences, approximately 30% of which appear only once. Source: cultured PBMCs, taken from culture after CMV antigen stimulation. The source of these receptors is a human donor in good health (CMV status not recorded). Some clones in this sample may be carry-over from other donors' samples.

This rearrangement joins TRBV20-1 to TRBJ2-6; 10 bases fit TRBD1. Per germline, CDR1 DFQATT and CDR2 SNEGSKA (reference sequence). The CDR3 consists of 16 residues. The V and J ends lost 4 bases and 2 bases, in that order; junction bases with no gene match: 5. This CDR3 is CSATDRGLAGANVLTF. In DNA, the CDR3 is TGCAGTGCTACAGACAGGGGGCTTGCTGGGGCCAACGTCCTGACTTTC.

This clonotype was picked up many times. The chain links TRBV19 to TRBJ2-1; D remains ambiguous. The CDR3 runs 11 residues. Germline V gives CDR1 LNHDA, CDR2 SQIVND (reference sequence). V lost 2 bases and J lost 5, with 1 base in between. CDR3 amino acids: CASSIHNEQFF. The DNA of the CDR3 is TGTGCCAGTAGTATACACAATGAGCAGTTCTTC.

The chain couples TRBV10-3 to TRBJ2-6, with 9 positions matching TRBD2. Germline assignment: CDR1 ENHRY and CDR2 SYGVKD. Germline trimming cut 4 bases from V and 0 bases from J; bases unmatched to any gene: 4. The CDR3 contains 17 residues. The CDR3 sequence: CAISVTSGSSGANVLTF. As DNA, the CDR3 is TGTGCCATCAGTGTGACTAGCGGCAGCTCTGGGGCCAACGTCCTGACTTTC.

The CDR3 loop is CASSFVGRGNQPQHF. The CDR3 nucleotides are TGTGCCAGCAGTTTTGTGGGAAGGGGCAATCAGCCCCAGCATTTT. The genes are TRBV28 and TRBJ1-5, with D uncertain. With 3 bases removed from V and 2 bases from J, the gap between germline ends came to 11 bases. The CDR3 is 15 residues long. The germline V gene encodes CDR1 MDHEN and CDR2 SYDVKM. Drawing the rest from reference TRBV28 and TRBJ1-5, the complete variable domain is DVKVTQSSRYLVKRTGEKVFLECVQDMDHENMFWYRQDPGLGLRLIYFSYDVKMKEKGDIPEGYSVSREKKERFSLILESASTNQTSMYLCASSFVGRGNQPQHFGDGTRLSIL.

This clonotype was recorded a few times. The chain links TRBV7-9 to TRBJ1-4; D is undetermined. The CDR3 length is 15 residues. Germline V lookup: CDR1 SEHNR, CDR2 FQNEAQ (reference sequence). V lost 4 bases and J 6 bases, leaving 15 bases between the germline ends. This CDR3 is CASSYRPAPDEKLFF. For the CDR3, the DNA is TGTGCCAGCAGCTACCGACCAGCCCCGGATGAAAAACTGTTTTTT.

In its sample, this clonotype was seen a few times. This rearrangement joins TRBV27 to TRBJ1-6; D unclear. Looked up from germline, CDR1 is MNHEY and CDR2 is SMNVEV (reference sequence). The CDR3 has 16 residues. Trimming stripped 2 bases from V and 7 bases from J, with 15 bases between. CDR3: CASSLGPLRENSPLHF. Here the CDR3 DNA reads TGTGCCAGCAGTTTAGGCCCATTACGAGAAAATTCACCCCTCCACTTT.